The 3 T cell receptor beta chains listed next were all sequenced from one sample in a study of cytomegalovirus exposure and HLA in healthy donors. In the PCR, 60 Vbeta and 13 Jbeta primers were used. Clones were sequenced by immunoSEQ multiplex PCR, and TCRdb holds only the in-frame ones, with some missing. This sample has approximately 130,000 clones, with approximately 87% found just once. The specimen sequenced was PBMCs. The source is a young woman in good health and CMV-seronegative.

This rearrangement joins TRBV7-2 to TRBJ2-5; D remains unclear. Trimming left V 5 bases short and J 4 bases short, with 8 bases between. This CDR3 spans 12 amino acids. CDR1 is SGHTA and CDR2 is FQGNSA in the germline V gene. DNA for the CDR3: TGTGCCAGCAGCGAACTTAGAGAGACCCAGTACTTC. Translation gives CASSELRETQYF.

The gene calls are TRBV18 and TRBJ2-5; the D is unclear. Per the germline V gene, CDR1 is KGHSH and CDR2 is LQKENI. The V gene lost 6 bases and the J gene lost 5 bases, with 7 bases spanning the gap. The CDR3 consists of 11 residues. This CDR3 is CASSVGETQYF. The DNA of the CDR3 is TGTGCCAGCTCTGTCGGGGAGACCCAGTACTTC.

The chain has TRBV28 and TRBJ2-2, with D perhaps TRBD2 (6 bases). The germline gives CDR1 MDHEN, CDR2 SYDVKM. The CDR3 has 15 residues. V was trimmed by 5 bases and J by 3 bases, leaving 13 bases between them. CDR3 sequence reads: CASSPGVGDTGELFF. CDR3 sequence (DNA): TGTGCCAGCAGTCCGGGAGTGGGCGACACCGGGGAGCTGTTTTTT.